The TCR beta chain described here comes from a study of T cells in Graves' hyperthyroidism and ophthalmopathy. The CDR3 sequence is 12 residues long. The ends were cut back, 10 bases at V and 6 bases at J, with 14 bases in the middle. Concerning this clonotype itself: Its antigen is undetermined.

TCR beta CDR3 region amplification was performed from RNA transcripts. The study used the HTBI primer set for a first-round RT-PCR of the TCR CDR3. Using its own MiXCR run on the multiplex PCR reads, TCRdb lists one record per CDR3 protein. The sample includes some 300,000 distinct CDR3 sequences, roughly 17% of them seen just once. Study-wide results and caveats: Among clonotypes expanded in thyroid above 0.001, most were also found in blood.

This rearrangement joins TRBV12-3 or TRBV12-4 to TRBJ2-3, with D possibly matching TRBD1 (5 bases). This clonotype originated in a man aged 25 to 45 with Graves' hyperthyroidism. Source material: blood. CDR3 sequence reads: CATQEAGDTQYF. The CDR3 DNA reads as TGTGCCACACAGGAAGCCGGTGATACGCAGTATTTT.